This T cell receptor (beta chain) was retrieved from a study of Graves' ophthalmopathy and Graves' hyperthyroidism. The CDR3 is 17 amino acids. V shed 4 bases and J 3 bases; nucleotides not matched to a gene: 8. Per germline, CDR1 ENHRY and CDR2 SYGVKD. Concerning this clonotype itself: Its specificity is not known.

CDR3 regions of TCR beta were amplified from RNA transcripts. The first-round RT-PCR employed HTBI primers together with the Qiagen OneStep RT-PCR kit. A multiplex PCR was then performed as the second round. TCRdb re-derived calls from the multiplex PCR reads in MiXCR, one entry per CDR3 protein. This table has almost 750,000 distinct CDR3 sequences, 35% to 50% appearing once. Broader study findings: Among expanded thyroid clonotypes above 0.001 frequency, most also occurred in blood.

Input material: peripheral blood. This TCR came from an adult man with Graves' ophthalmopathy. The chain is built from TRBV10-3 and TRBJ2-2, with 10 positions matching TRBD1. CDR3 residues: CAISASDRGLDTGELFF. CDR3 sequence (DNA): TGTGCCATCAGTGCCTCAGACAGGGGGCTGGACACCGGGGAGCTGTTTTTT.